This record looks at one TCR beta chain sequence and its context. These data belong to a study of CD8+CD57+ T cells in acquired aplastic anemia. The authors sequenced patients whose flow cytometry had shown CD8+CD57+ cell expansion. The CDR3 is 14 amino acids. The J segment lost 4 bases and the V segment lost 6 bases, leaving 4 bases of the junction unmatched. The V gene's germline CDR1 is ENHRY and CDR2 SYGVKD. Genomic DNA constituted the template upon which TCR beta VDJ and CDR3 profiling was performed. In TCRdb, the reads were re-called with MiXCR into one record per CDR3 protein. This sample has approximately 470,000 distinct CDR3 sequences, with roughly a third found just once.

Sequences were obtained from sorted CD4+, CD8+, or CD8+CD57+ T cells (not recorded which) from PBMCs. The chain recombines TRBV10-3 with TRBJ1-1; 11 nucleotides line up with TRBD1. The sequence was collected from a human donor with aplastic anemia. The CDR3 sequence is CAIRGDRGSTEAFF. DNA for the CDR3: TGTGCCATCAGGGGGGACAGGGGGTCCACTGAAGCTTTCTTT.